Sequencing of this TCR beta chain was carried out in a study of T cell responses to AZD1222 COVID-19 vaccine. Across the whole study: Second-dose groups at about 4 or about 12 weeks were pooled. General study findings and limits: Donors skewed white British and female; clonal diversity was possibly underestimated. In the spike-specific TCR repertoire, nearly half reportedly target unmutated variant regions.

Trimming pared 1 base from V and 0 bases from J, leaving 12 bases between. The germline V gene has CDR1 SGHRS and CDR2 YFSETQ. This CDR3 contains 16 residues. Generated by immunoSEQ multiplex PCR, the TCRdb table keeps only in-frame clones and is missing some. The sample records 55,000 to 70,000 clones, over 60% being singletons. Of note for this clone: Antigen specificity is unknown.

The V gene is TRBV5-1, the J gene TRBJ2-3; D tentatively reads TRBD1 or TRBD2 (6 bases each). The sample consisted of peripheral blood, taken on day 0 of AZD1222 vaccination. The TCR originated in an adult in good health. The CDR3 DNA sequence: TGCGCCAGCAGCTTGATGGGGGGCCCGAGCACAGATACGCAGTATTTT. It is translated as CASSLMGGPSTDTQYF.